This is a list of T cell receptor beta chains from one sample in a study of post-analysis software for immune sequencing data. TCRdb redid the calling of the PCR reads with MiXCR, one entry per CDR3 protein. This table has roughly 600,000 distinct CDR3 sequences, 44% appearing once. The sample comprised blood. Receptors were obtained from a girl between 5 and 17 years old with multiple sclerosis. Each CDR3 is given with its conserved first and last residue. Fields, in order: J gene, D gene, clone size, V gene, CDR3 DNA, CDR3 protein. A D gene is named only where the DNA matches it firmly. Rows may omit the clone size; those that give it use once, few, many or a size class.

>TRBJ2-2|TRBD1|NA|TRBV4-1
TGCGCCAGCAGCCAGCCCCACAGGGGCCGTGTGGACGGGGAGCTGTTTTTT
CASSQPHRGRVDGELFF
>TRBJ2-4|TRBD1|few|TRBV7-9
TGTGCCAGCAGCTTAGTGGGGACAGGGGGCAAAAACATTCAGTACTTC
CASSLVGTGGKNIQYF
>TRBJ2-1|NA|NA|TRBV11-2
TGTGCCAGCAGCTTAAACTACTACAATGAGCAGTTCTTC
CASSLNYYNEQFF
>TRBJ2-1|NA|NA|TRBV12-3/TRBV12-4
TGTGCCAGCTCAAAGAGGGGCTACAATGAGCAGTTCTTC
CASSKRGYNEQFF
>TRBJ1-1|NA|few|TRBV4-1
TGCGCCAGCAGCCATGCTACAGGGAGTGAAGCTTTCTTT
CASSHATGSEAFF
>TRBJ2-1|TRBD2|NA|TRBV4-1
TGCGCCAGCAGCCAAGGACTAGCGCAGAGCTCCTACAATGAGCAGTTCTTC
CASSQGLAQSSYNEQFF
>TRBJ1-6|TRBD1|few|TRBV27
TGTGCCAGCAGTCCCTCGACAGGGGGAGGTTCACCCCTCCACTTT
CASSPSTGGGSPLHF
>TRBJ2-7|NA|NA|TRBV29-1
TGCAGCGTTGTTTTTTGCTACGAGCAGTACTTC
CSVVFCYEQYF
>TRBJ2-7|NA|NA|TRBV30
TGTGCCTGGAGTGCCTTAACCATAAGCGAGCAGTACTTC
CAWSALTISEQYF
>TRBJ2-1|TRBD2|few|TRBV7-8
TGTGCCAGCATCCCCGCCCCGGGACTAGCGGACATTGAGCAGTTCTTC
CASIPAPGLADIEQFF
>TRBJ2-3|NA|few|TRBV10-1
TGCGCCAGCAGTCAGGGGTTCGGCGGACCAAGCACAGATACGCAGTATTTT
CASSQGFGGPSTDTQYF
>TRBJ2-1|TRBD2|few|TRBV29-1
TGCAGCGTTGAAAGCGGGGACAATGAGCAGTTCTTC
CSVESGDNEQFF
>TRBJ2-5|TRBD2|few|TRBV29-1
TGCAGCTTCGAGCGGGATCAAGAGACCCAGTACTTC
CSFERDQETQYF
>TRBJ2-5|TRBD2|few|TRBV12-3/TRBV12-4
TGTGCCAGCAGTCCCGTAGCGGGGGGGTGGACCCAGTACTTC
CASSPVAGGWTQYF
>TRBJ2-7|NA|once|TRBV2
TGTGCCAGCACCGGACTAGGGGGTTACAATGAGCAGTACTTC
CASTGLGGYNEQYF
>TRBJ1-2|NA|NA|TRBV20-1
TGCAGTGCTAGGGTGCAGGATCAGGGCTACACCTTC
CSARVQDQGYTF
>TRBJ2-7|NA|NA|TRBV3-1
TGTGCCAGCAGCCTAACCGGGACACCTACCTACGAGCAGTACTTC
CASSLTGTPTYEQYF
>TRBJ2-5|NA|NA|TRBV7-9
TGTGCCAGCAGCTTAAAGGGGAAGGTTAGTCGGGAGACCCAGTACTTC
CASSLKGKVSRETQYF
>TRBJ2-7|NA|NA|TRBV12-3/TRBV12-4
TGTGCCAGCAGTTTAAGGCCAGCCGGCGAGCAGTACTTC
CASSLRPAGEQYF
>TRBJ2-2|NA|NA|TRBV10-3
TGTGCCTTACGTACGGGCGCAACGAACACCGGGGAGCTGTTTTTT
CALRTGATNTGELFF
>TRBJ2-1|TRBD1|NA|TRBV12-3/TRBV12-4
TGTACCAGCAGGGTTTATGGGACAGGGGGCGATGAGCTGTTCTTC
CTSRVYGTGGDELFF